The clone carrying this TCR beta chain was detected once. The antigen remains undetermined. The sample contains more than one DNA sequence encoding this CDR3. Measured with immunoSEQ multiplex PCR; TCRdb has only the in-frame clones, and not every one. The sample comprises about 150,000 clones, around 94% of which are singletons, and around 1.3% rests with the top ten. This record comes from a study of T cell responses to AZD1222 COVID-19 vaccine. The germline V gene encodes CDR1 LNHDA and CDR2 SQIVND (reference sequence). This CDR3 spans 15 amino acids. The germline V and J ends were trimmed by 3 bases and 2 bases, with 11 bases remaining between them. Study-wide points: Spike-wide vaccine-associated CD4 TCRs dominated at 160-218 and 743-854. Compared with day 0, the breadth and depth of the Spike-specific TCR repertoire rose significantly after two doses of AZD1222. In a largely white British group with more females than males, clonal diversity was possibly underestimated. Repertoires were collected only later (after the peak T cell response had occurred).

Sequencing was performed on peripheral blood, taken on day 0 of AZD1222 vaccination. This chain uses TRBV19 with TRBJ1-5, with D possibly being TRBD1 (5 bases). The TCR comes from an adult in good health. For the CDR3, the DNA is TGTGCCAGTAGTATCACGGGGGGTGGCAATCAGCCCCAGCATTTT. This translates into CASSITGGGNQPQHF.